The clone carrying this T cell receptor beta chain was detected once. Its cognate antigen is unknown. This sample is drawn from a study of Tregs in tolerant kidney transplant recipients. Turning to the study itself: Related graft donors supplied nonmyeloablative bone marrow transplants, and mixed chimerism was transient.

Sequencing used immunoSEQ multiplex PCR; TCRdb keeps in-frame clones, though not all of them. The sample lists about 83,000 clones; about 98% were seen once. General study points: This study did not directly address biological reproducibility. Tolerant patients' donor-specific Tregs expanded beyond overall Tregs, suggesting antigen-driven growth.

CDR1 MRHNA and CDR2 SNTAGT come from the germline V gene. The CDR3 consists of 15 residues. The V gene end was trimmed by 5 bases and the J gene end by 0 bases; junction bases not matched to a gene: 6. CD4+CD25+CD127- Tregs, CD4+CD25- non-Tregs, CD4 and CD8 cells were sorted. The source is a human donor who received a combined kidney and bone marrow transplant. Here the sequenced sample was CD4+ T cells from blood, taken before the transplant. The chain uses TRBV6-4 and TRBJ2-7; TRBD2 matches 8 bases. This chain's CDR3 is CASSFLAGDSYEQYF. CDR3 bases: TGTGCCAGCAGTTTTCTAGCGGGCGACTCCTACGAGCAGTACTTC.